These T cell receptor beta chains were read from a single sample in a study of cytomegalovirus exposure and HLA in healthy donors. Only in-frame clones appear in the TCRdb table, and some are missing; sequencing was by immunoSEQ multiplex PCR. Among fewer than 250,000 clones listed, around nine tenths were seen once. The sequencing sample was made of PBMCs. Receptors were obtained from a woman in her late teens or twenties in good health and CMV-seropositive. The CDR3 runs from the conserved cysteine through the conserved F or W. The D gene is left open where the match is weak. Clone size appears in some rows only: once, few, many, or a class for an expanded clone.

clone_size	d_call	v_call	j_call	cdr3_aa	cdr3_nt
.	.	TRBV5-6	TRBJ1-2	CASSLGLGADYGYTF	TGTGCCAGCAGCTTGGGGCTGGGGGCGGACTATGGCTACACCTTC
.	.	TRBV19	TRBJ2-7	CASSLGGGYEQYF	TGTGCCAGTAGTCTAGGGGGAGGCTACGAGCAGTACTTC
.	.	TRBV6-5	TRBJ1-1	CASSYDRGTEAFF	TGTGCCAGCAGTTACGATAGGGGCACTGAAGCTTTCTTT
.	.	TRBV5-1	TRBJ2-7	CASSLSGYEQYF	TGCGCCAGCAGCCTTAGCGGTTACGAGCAGTACTTC
.	.	TRBV2	TRBJ2-7	CTSSPGSYEQYF	TGTACCAGCAGTCCAGGCTCCTACGAGCAGTACTTC
.	.	TRBV28	TRBJ1-5	CASSWGGHWRNQPQHF	TGTGCCAGCAGTTGGGGGGGGCATTGGCGCAATCAGCCCCAGCATTTT
.	.	TRBV6-5	TRBJ1-2	CASRSSYPTYGYTF	TGTGCCAGCAGATCGAGCTACCCCACCTATGGCTACACCTTC
.	.	TRBV28	TRBJ1-1	CASSSRTWLSEAFF	TGTGCCAGCAGTTCGCGGACTTGGCTATCTGAAGCTTTCTTT
.	TRBD1	TRBV7-9	TRBJ1-1	CASSSTGGLMNTEAFF	TGTGCCAGCAGCTCGACAGGGGGTCTGATGAACACTGAAGCTTTCTTT
.	TRBD1	TRBV28	TRBJ1-1	CASSPNTGTGPEAFF	TGTGCCAGCAGTCCAAATACCGGGACAGGGCCTGAAGCTTTCTTT
.	.	TRBV27	TRBJ1-1	CASSFLLNTEAFF	TGTGCCAGCAGTTTCTTATTGAACACTGAAGCTTTCTTT
.	.	TRBV28	TRBJ1-5	CASSRTLDSNQPQHF	TGTGCCAGCAGTCGGACACTTGATAGCAATCAGCCCCAGCATTTT
.	TRBD2	TRBV5-1	TRBJ2-2	CASSAGANTGELFF	TGCGCCAGCAGCGCGGGGGCGAACACCGGGGAGCTGTTTTTT
.	.	TRBV5-1	TRBJ1-1	CASSLEIGTTNTEAFF	TGCGCCAGCAGCTTGGAAATCGGGACAACCAACACTGAAGCTTTCTTT
.	TRBD2	TRBV4-2	TRBJ2-3	CASSGTSGSGDTQYF	TGTGCCAGCAGCGGGACTAGCGGGAGTGGAGATACGCAGTATTTT
once	TRBD1	TRBV5-8	TRBJ1-1	CASSPDRGVAFF	TGTGCCAGCAGCCCGGACAGGGGTGTTGCTTTCTTT
.	.	TRBV18	TRBJ2-7	CASSPPSSTYEQYF	TGTGCCAGCTCACCACCGTCCTCTACCTACGAGCAGTACTTC
once	.	TRBV7-7	TRBJ1-5	CASSPGGNQPQHF	TGTGCCAGCAGCCCCGGGGGGAATCAGCCCCAGCATTTT
.	TRBD1	TRBV29-1	TRBJ1-2	CSGRQGAYGYTF	TGCAGCGGCAGACAGGGGGCTTATGGCTACACCTTC
few	TRBD1	TRBV6-5	TRBJ1-1	CASSRQGRAFF	TGTGCCAGCAGCAGACAGGGGCGGGCTTTCTTT
.	TRBD2	TRBV6-1	TRBJ2-7	CASSDLAGPYEQYF	TGTGCCAGCAGTGATCTAGCGGGGCCCTACGAGCAGTACTTC
.	.	TRBV27	TRBJ2-1	CASSPKTMYPSSYNEQFF	TGTGCCAGCAGTCCAAAAACTATGTACCCGAGCTCCTACAATGAGCAGTTCTTC
.	TRBD2	TRBV6-5	TRBJ2-5	CASSLSGRDRETQYF	TGTGCCAGCAGTCTTAGCGGGAGAGATCGAGAGACCCAGTACTTC
.	.	TRBV21-1	TRBJ1-1	CASQLGASEAFF	TGTGCCAGCCAGCTGGGGGCTAGTGAAGCTTTCTTT
.	TRBD1	TRBV9	TRBJ2-7	CASSASTGTGNEQYF	TGTGCCAGCAGCGCGTCTACCGGGACAGGTAACGAGCAGTACTTC
.	.	TRBV4-1	TRBJ2-7	CASSQEDGGRGAYEQYF	TGCGCCAGCAGCCAAGAAGACGGAGGGAGGGGGGCCTACGAGCAGTACTTC
once	.	TRBV5-6	TRBJ1-5	CASSFSGGQPQHF	TGTGCCAGCAGCTTCTCCGGCGGGCAGCCCCAGCATTTT
.	.	TRBV5-1	TRBJ2-7	CASSPSSSYEQYF	TGCGCCAGCAGCCCTTCGAGCTCCTACGAGCAGTACTTC
once	.	TRBV19	TRBJ1-2	CASSIDLLTDGYTF	TGTGCCAGTAGTATAGATCTATTAACAGATGGCTACACCTTC
many	.	TRBV28	TRBJ2-7	CAIRGGFEQYF	TGTGCCATTAGGGGTGGGTTCGAGCAGTACTTC
.	.	TRBV4-1	TRBJ2-1	CASSLGLGGSSYNEQFF	TGCGCCAGCAGCCTAGGGCTTGGAGGTAGCTCCTACAATGAGCAGTTCTTC
.	.	TRBV9	TRBJ2-1	CASSSGTPYNEQFF	TGTGCCAGCAGCTCCGGGACTCCATACAATGAGCAGTTCTTC
.	TRBD2	TRBV28	TRBJ2-3	CASNPLAGRSDTQYF	TGTGCCAGCAACCCCCTAGCGGGAAGATCAGATACGCAGTATTTT
.	.	TRBV5-4	TRBJ1-2	CASKIGAGESNYGYTF	TGTGCCAGCAAAATTGGGGCAGGCGAATCTAACTATGGCTACACCTTC
.	.	TRBV5-1	TRBJ1-1	CASSFRGNTEAFF	TGCGCCAGCAGCTTTAGGGGAAACACTGAAGCTTTCTTT
.	.	TRBV28	TRBJ2-7	CASSGFSERGYEQYF	TGTGCCAGCAGTGGATTTTCCGAGCGCGGCTACGAGCAGTACTTC
few	TRBD2	TRBV2	TRBJ2-7	CASKGTSGGYEQYF	TGTGCCAGCAAAGGGACTAGCGGGGGCTACGAGCAGTACTTC
.	.	TRBV6-4	TRBJ2-2	CASSDGAYTGELFF	TGTGCCAGCAGTGACGGGGCGTACACCGGGGAGCTGTTTTTT
once	.	TRBV28	TRBJ1-1	CASSSHRDWGTEAFF	TGTGCCAGCAGTTCGCACAGGGATTGGGGCACTGAAGCTTTCTTT